The clone carrying this TCR beta chain appeared many times. Its target is unknown. This sample is drawn from a study of T cells after yellow fever vaccination. Across the whole study: Each low-cell-number fraction was prepared by means of SMART-Seq v4 Ultra Low Input.

CDR1 is MNHEY and CDR2 is SMNVEV in the germline V gene (reference sequence). The CDR3 is made up of 15 amino acids. After removal of 3 bases from V and 3 bases from J, the junction contained 4 bases not matched to a gene. 5'RACE template switching produced TCR cDNA carrying a universal primer site and UMIs. TCRdb called the 5' RACE reads again in MiXCR, with one record for every CDR3 protein. The table includes 300,000 to 450,000 distinct CDR3 sequences, about 7.8% detected once. Study-wide results and caveats: The secondary response was weaker, and its peak arrived faster, on day 5 versus 15.

The clonotype was recovered from a man between 18 and 35 years old who received the YFV17D yellow fever vaccine. The V gene is TRBV27, the J gene TRBJ2-3; 9 bases match TRBD2. Sample: PBMCs, taken about 49 days after the first yellow fever vaccination. In DNA, the CDR3 is TGTGCCAGCAGTTTTGGTAGCGGGGGAACAGATACGCAGTATTTT. Protein product: CASSFGSGGTDTQYF.